This passage covers 14 T cell receptor beta chains from one sample sequenced in a study of blood T cell repertoires in COVID-19. Libraries were prepared by immunoSEQ multiplex PCR; TCRdb keeps only in-frame clonotypes and omits some of them. Of fewer than 300,000 clones in the sample, approximately 86% are singletons; the top ten hold about 9.8%. Material: peripheral blood. These receptors were taken from a man aged 40-55 years who had recovered from COVID-19.

This clone is a singleton in its sample. The chain combines TRBV6-2 or TRBV6-3 with TRBJ2-2, with 9 bases that match TRBD1. V was pared by 4 bases and J by 3 bases, with 15 bases of the junction left unmatched. The CDR3 sequence is 19 residues long. CDR1 is MNHEY and CDR2 is SVGEGT in the germline V gene. The CDR3 DNA reads TGTGCCAGCAGTTCCTTCGGTCCCGGGACAGGGTTCGACACCGGGGAGCTGTTTTTT. Protein sequence: CASSSFGPGTGFDTGELFF.

The chain links TRBV5-4 to TRBJ1-2, with 7 bases fitting TRBD1. The ends lost 3 bases at V and 4 bases at J; junction bases unmatched: 3. CDR1 is SGHNT and CDR2 is YYREEE in the germline V gene (reference sequence). The CDR3 consists of 13 residues. The CDR3 DNA sequence: TGTGCCAGCAGCTGGGACAGCCGCTATGGCTACACCTTC. Translating gives CASSWDSRYGYTF.

This clone came up once. The chain couples TRBV11-3 to TRBJ2-5, with D unclear. This CDR3 region has 14 residues. Trimming took 5 bases from V and 6 from J, leaving 16 bases between them. The germline CDR1 and CDR2 sequences are SGHNT and YENEEA. The CDR3 bases are TGTGCCAGCAGCCCCTCCAGAGGCAGCAAGACCCAGTACTTC. It translates to CASSPSRGSKTQYF.

The J gene is TRBJ2-7, the V gene TRBV18; 8 bases fit TRBD1. V was clipped by 6 bases and J by 4 bases; unmatched bases: 8. This CDR3 is 14 amino acids long. CDR1 is KGHSH and CDR2 is LQKENI in the germline V gene. CDR3: CASSTRQGTYEQYF. In DNA form, the CDR3 reads TGTGCCAGCTCGACCCGACAGGGGACGTACGAGCAGTACTTC. Combining the CDR3 with reference TRBV18 and TRBJ2-7 gives the whole variable domain NAGVMQNPRHLVRRRGQEARLRCSPMKGHSHVYWYRQLPEEGLKFMVYLQKENIIDESGMPKERFSAEFPKEGPSILRIQQVVRGDSAAYFCASSTRQGTYEQYFGPGTRLTVT.

The chain recombines TRBV12-5 with TRBJ2-2, with 10 bases lining up with TRBD2. CDR3 length: 23 residues. V was pared by 3 bases and J by 1 base, with 23 bases of the junction left unmatched. CDR1 and CDR2 from the germline V gene are LGHNT and FRNRAP. The CDR3 DNA sequence: TGTGCTAGTGGTTTTATACACCTGAGGGAGCGGGAGGGCCGAGGGGAGAACACCGGGGAGCTGTTTTTT. Translating gives CASGFIHLREREGRGENTGELFF.

This chain links TRBV7-2 with TRBJ1-5; the D gene is possibly TRBD1 (6 bases). This CDR3 region has 13 residues. Germline assignment: CDR1 SGHTA and CDR2 FQGNSA. V lost 2 bases and J lost 5, with 7 bases in between. The CDR3 spells CASSLYRDQPQHF. Written as DNA, the CDR3 is TGTGCCAGCAGCTTATACAGGGATCAGCCCCAGCATTTT.

Written as DNA, the CDR3 is TGTGCCAGCAGTTACGGCCAGGGGGGTTACAATGAGCAGTTCTTC. It specifies CASSYGQGGYNEQFF. This rearrangement joins TRBV6-6 to TRBJ2-1; tentatively, D is TRBD1 (7 bases). The V gene's germline CDR1 is MNHNY and CDR2 SVGAGI (reference sequence). The V and J ends lost 2 bases and 4 bases respectively, with 12 bases between them. CDR3 size: 15 residues.

The chain recombines TRBV29-1 with TRBJ1-2, with TRBD1 matching 9 bases. The CDR3 is 17 amino acids. CDR1 SQVTM and CDR2 ANQGSEA come from the germline V gene. Trimming at V came to 6 bases and at J to 2 bases, leaving 16 bases not matched to a gene. The CDR3 is CSVGLGTGTLLNYGYTF. Here the CDR3 DNA reads TGCAGCGTCGGCCTTGGGACAGGGACCCTTCTGAACTATGGCTACACCTTC.

The rearrangement joins TRBV7-8 to TRBJ2-1; 7 bases line up with TRBD2. The V and J ends lost 4 bases and 4 bases, in that order; junction bases with no gene match: 10. Germline V CDR1 and CDR2: SGHVS, FQNEAQ. There are 16 residues in the CDR3. CDR3: CASSSFSAGVYNEQFF. DNA for the CDR3: TGTGCCAGCAGCTCCTTCTCTGCGGGAGTTTACAATGAGCAGTTCTTC.

The J gene is TRBJ1-2, the V gene TRBV10-3, with D possibly TRBD1 on 5 matching bases. The V gene lost 8 bases and the J gene lost 0 bases, with 13 bases spanning the gap. Germline CDR1 is ENHRY and CDR2 is SYGVKD. CDR3 size: 14 residues. DNA for the CDR3: TGTGCCATCGGGAGGGGCTCAACTAACTATGGCTACACCTTC. It yields the protein CAIGRGSTNYGYTF.

The V and J genes are TRBV2 and TRBJ1-1; D is uncertain. The germline V gene encodes CDR1 SNHLY and CDR2 FYNNEI. The CDR3 spans 14 residues. Trimming removed 8 bases at V and 1 base at J, with 14 bases between. The CDR3 DNA reads as TGTGCCAGCGGCTTGGCCATAACGAACACTGAAGCTTTCTTT. This codes for CASGLAITNTEAFF.

V and J are TRBV11-2 and TRBJ2-2, with 9 nucleotides matching TRBD1. V lost 3 bases, J lost 2 bases, and 4 bases stayed unmatched. CDR1 and CDR2 (germline): SGHAT, FQNNGV. The CDR3 covers 16 residues. Here the CDR3 DNA reads TGTGCCAGCAGCTTGTGGACAGGGGATAACACCGGGGAGCTGTTTTTT. Translating it yields CASSLWTGDNTGELFF.

The sample holds one count of this clone. V gene TRBV15 combines with J gene TRBJ1-1; 7 bases match TRBD1. Germline-derived CDR1 and CDR2 are LNHNV and YYDKDF (reference sequence). Losses at the gene ends were 5 bases for V and 0 bases for J; bases not matched to a gene: 6. This CDR3 has 15 residues. As DNA, the CDR3 is TGTGCCACCAGCCGGGCAGGGGGTCTGAACACTGAAGCTTTCTTT. Translation gives CATSRAGGLNTEAFF.

In its sample, this clone was seen once. The V call is TRBV6-5, the J call TRBJ2-3; 8 bases map to TRBD1. Trimming removed 6 bases from V and 2 bases from J; junction bases left unmatched: 4. The CDR3 has 14 residues. From germline, CDR1 is MNHEY and CDR2 SVGAGI. This CDR3 reads CASRRQGFTDTQYF. DNA for the CDR3: TGTGCCAGCAGAAGACAGGGGTTCACAGATACGCAGTATTTT.